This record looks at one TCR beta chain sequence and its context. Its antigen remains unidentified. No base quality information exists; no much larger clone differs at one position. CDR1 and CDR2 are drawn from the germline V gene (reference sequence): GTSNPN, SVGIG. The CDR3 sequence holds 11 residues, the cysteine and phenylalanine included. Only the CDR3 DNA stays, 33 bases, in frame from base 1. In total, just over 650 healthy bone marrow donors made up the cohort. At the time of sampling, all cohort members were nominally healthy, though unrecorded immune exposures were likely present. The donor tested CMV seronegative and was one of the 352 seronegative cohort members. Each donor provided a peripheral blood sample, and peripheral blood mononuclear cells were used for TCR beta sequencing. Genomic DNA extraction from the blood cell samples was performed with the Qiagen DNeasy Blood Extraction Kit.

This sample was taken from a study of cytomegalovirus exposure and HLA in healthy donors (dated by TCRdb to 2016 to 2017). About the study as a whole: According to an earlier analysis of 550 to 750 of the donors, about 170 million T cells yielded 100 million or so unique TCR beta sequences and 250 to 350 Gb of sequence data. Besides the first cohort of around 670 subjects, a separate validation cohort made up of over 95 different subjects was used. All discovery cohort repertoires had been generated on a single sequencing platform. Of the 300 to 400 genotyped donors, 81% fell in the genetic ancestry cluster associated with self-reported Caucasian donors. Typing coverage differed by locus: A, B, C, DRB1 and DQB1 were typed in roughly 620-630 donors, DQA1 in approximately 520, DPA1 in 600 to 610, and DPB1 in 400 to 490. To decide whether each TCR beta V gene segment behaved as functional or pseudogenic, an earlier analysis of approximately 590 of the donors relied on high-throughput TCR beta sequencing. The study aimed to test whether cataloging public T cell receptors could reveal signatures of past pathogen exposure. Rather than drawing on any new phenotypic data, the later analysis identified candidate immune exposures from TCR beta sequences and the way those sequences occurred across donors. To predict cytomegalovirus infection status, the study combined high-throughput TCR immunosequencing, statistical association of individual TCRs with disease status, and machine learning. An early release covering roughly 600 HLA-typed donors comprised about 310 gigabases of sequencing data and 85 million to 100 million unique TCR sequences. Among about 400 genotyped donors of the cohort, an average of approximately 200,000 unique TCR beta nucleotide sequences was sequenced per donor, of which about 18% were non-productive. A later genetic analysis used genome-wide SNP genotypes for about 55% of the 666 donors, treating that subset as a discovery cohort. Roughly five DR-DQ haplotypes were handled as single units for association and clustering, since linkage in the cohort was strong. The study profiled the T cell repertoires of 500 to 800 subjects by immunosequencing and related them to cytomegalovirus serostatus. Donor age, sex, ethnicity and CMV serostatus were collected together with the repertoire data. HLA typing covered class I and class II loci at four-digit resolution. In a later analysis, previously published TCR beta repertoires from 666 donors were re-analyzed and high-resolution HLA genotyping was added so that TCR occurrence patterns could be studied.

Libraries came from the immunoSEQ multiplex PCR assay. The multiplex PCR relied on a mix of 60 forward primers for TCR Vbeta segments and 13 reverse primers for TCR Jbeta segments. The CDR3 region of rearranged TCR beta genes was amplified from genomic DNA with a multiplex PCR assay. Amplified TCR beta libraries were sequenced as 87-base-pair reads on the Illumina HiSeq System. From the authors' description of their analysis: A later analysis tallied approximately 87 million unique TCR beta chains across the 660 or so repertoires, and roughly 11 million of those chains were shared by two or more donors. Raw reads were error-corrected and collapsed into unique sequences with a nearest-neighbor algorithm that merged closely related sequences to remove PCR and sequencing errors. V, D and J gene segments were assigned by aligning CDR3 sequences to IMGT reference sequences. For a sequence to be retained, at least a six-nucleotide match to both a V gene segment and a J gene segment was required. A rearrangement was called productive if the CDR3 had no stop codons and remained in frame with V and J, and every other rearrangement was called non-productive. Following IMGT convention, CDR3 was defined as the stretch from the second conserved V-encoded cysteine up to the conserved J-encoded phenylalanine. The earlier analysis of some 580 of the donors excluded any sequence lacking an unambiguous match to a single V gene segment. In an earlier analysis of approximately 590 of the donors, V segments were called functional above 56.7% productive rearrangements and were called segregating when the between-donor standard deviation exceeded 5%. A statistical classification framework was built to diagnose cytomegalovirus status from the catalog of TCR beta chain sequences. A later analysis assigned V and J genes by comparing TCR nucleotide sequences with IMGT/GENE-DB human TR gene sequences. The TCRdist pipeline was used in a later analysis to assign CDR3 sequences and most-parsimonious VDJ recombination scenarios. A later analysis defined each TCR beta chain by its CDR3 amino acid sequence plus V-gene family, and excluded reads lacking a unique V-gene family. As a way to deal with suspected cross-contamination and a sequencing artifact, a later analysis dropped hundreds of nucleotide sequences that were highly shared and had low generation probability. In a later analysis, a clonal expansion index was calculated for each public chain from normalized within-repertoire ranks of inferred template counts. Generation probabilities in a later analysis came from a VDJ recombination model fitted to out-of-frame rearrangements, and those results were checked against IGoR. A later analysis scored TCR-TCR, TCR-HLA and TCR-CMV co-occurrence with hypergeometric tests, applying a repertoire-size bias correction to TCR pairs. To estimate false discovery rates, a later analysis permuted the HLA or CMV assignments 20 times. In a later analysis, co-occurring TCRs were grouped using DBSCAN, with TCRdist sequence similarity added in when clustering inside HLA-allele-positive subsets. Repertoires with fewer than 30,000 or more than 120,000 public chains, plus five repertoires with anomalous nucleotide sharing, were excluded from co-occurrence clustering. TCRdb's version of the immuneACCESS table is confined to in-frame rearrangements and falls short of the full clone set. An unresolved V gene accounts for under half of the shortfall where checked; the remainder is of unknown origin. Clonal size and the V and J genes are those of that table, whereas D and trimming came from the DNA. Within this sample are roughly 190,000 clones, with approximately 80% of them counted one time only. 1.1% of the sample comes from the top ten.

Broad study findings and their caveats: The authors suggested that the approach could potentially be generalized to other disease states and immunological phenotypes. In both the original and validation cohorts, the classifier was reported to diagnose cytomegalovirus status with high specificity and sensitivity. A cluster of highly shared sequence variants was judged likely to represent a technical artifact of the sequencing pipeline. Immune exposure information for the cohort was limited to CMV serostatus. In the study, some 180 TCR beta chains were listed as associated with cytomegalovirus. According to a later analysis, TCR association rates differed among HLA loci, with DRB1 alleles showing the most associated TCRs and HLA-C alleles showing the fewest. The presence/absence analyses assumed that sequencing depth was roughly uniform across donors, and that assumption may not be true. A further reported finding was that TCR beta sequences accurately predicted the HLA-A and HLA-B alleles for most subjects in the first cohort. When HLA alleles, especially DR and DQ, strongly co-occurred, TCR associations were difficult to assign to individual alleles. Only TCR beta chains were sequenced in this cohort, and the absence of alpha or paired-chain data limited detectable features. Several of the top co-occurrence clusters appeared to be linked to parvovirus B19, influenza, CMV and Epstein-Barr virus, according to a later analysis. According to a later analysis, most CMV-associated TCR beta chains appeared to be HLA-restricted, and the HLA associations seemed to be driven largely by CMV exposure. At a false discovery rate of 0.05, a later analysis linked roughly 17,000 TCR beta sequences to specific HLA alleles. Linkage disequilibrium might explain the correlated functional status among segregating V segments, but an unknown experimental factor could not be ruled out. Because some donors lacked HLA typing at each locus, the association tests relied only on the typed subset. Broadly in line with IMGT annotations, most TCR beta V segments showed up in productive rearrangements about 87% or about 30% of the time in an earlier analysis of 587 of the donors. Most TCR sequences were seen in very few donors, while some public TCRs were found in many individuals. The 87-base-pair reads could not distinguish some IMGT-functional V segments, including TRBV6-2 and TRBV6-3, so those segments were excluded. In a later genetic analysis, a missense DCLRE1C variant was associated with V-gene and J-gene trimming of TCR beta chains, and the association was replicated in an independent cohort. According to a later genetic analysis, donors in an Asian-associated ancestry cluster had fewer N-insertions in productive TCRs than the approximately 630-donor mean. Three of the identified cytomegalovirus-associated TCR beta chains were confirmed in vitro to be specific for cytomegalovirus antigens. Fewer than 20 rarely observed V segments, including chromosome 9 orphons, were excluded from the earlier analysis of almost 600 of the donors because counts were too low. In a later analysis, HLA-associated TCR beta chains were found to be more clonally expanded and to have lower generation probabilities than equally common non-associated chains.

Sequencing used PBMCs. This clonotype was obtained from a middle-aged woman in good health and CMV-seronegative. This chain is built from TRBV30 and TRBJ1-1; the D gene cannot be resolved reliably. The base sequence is TGTGCTACAAGTATGAACACTGAAGCTTTCTTT. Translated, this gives CATSMNTEAFF.